Listed below are T cell receptor beta chains from one sample, sequenced in a study of graft-versus-host responses after intestinal transplantation. Only in-frame clones appear in the TCRdb table, and some are missing; sequencing was by immunoSEQ multiplex PCR. The table has approximately 76,000 clones, approximately 84% seen once. These receptors' antigens are unknown. The sample here was unstimulated CD4+ T cells sorted from spleen or lymph node cells, taken before transplant. The receptors were sampled from a human donor who was the organ donor for an intestinal transplant. The CDR3 runs from the conserved cysteine through the conserved F or W. Each record gives: clone size, V gene, J gene, D gene, CDR3 protein, CDR3 DNA. D genes are given only for firm matches. Rows give clone size only sometimes, using once, few, many, or a class for an expanded clone.

abundance: once; v_gene: TRBV29-1; j_gene: TRBJ1-3; d_gene: TRBD1; CDR3aa: CSVEDSGQGGLLDF; CDR3nt: TGCAGCGTTGAAGATTCGGGACAGGGAGGGCTCTTGGATTTT
abundance: once; v_gene: TRBV29-1; j_gene: TRBJ2-2; d_gene: -; CDR3aa: CSVVFFEDPNTGELFF; CDR3nt: TGCAGCGTTGTATTTTTCGAGGATCCGAACACCGGGGAGCTGTTTTTT
abundance: -; v_gene: TRBV18; j_gene: TRBJ1-2; d_gene: TRBD1; CDR3aa: CASSPYPRRDSGARGYGYTF; CDR3nt: TGTGCCAGCTCACCGTATCCCCGCCGGGACAGTGGGGCTCGGGGGTATGGCTACACCTTC
abundance: -; v_gene: TRBV19; j_gene: TRBJ1-2; d_gene: -; CDR3aa: CASNPSRGNYGYTF; CDR3nt: TGTGCCAGTAACCCTTCCAGGGGAAACTATGGCTACACCTTC
abundance: -; v_gene: TRBV19; j_gene: TRBJ2-3; d_gene: TRBD1; CDR3aa: CASSESGTGVIDTQYF; CDR3nt: TGTGCCAGTAGCGAGTCGGGGACAGGGGTAATAGATACGCAGTATTTT
abundance: -; v_gene: TRBV6-1; j_gene: TRBJ2-4; d_gene: -; CDR3aa: CASSEITVLSAKNIQYF; CDR3nt: TGTGCCAGCAGTGAAATAACAGTTCTTTCGGCCAAAAACATTCAGTACTTC
abundance: -; v_gene: TRBV5-1; j_gene: TRBJ2-3; d_gene: -; CDR3aa: CASGGLVTDTQYF; CDR3nt: TGCGCCAGCGGGGGCCTGGTCACAGATACGCAGTATTTT
abundance: -; v_gene: TRBV9; j_gene: TRBJ2-3; d_gene: TRBD2; CDR3aa: CASSVTWAGGEYF; CDR3nt: TGTGCCAGCAGCGTAACATGGGCGGGGGGGGAGTATTTT
abundance: -; v_gene: TRBV25-1; j_gene: TRBJ1-6; d_gene: TRBD1; CDR3aa: CASSGDSKRNSPLHF; CDR3nt: TGTGCCAGCAGTGGGGACAGCAAGAGGAATTCACCCCTCCACTTT
abundance: -; v_gene: TRBV2; j_gene: TRBJ2-2; d_gene: -; CDR3aa: CASRTGQNPTGELFF; CDR3nt: TGTGCCAGCAGGACTGGACAGAACCCCACCGGGGAGCTGTTTTTT
abundance: once; v_gene: TRBV13; j_gene: TRBJ1-3; d_gene: TRBD1; CDR3aa: CASSLAGDSSGNTIYF; CDR3nt: TGTGCCAGCAGCTTAGCGGGGGACAGCTCTGGAAACACCATATATTTT